Listed below are T cell receptor beta chains from one sample, sequenced in a study of T-cell memory formation after mild COVID-19. Using its own MiXCR run on the 5' RACE reads, TCRdb lists one record per CDR3 protein. The table has roughly 260,000 distinct CDR3 sequences, about 17% seen once; the top ten hold approximately 3.5%. Sequenced material: PBMCs or a T cell subset sorted from them (not recorded which). These receptors came from a man younger than 35 who had mild COVID-19 (a few samples of this study predate the infection). Cell type and time point are not known. Both conserved end residues are part of each CDR3. A D gene is named only where the DNA matches it firmly. Size values are once, few and many counts, or a class for expanded clones, and some rows have none.

j_gene | abundance | d_gene | v_gene | CDR3nt | CDR3aa
TRBJ2-3 | few | TRBD1 | TRBV7-2 | TGTGCCAGCAGCGACGGACAGGCGGCAGATACGCAGTATTTT | CASSDGQAADTQYF
TRBJ2-5 | NA | NA | TRBV19 | TGTGCCAGTAGTATAGCCAGCCAAGAGACCCAGTACTTC | CASSIASQETQYF
TRBJ1-4 | NA | NA | TRBV18 | TGTGCCAGCTCACCACAGCGGGGGTCGGATGAAAAACTGTTTTTT | CASSPQRGSDEKLFF
TRBJ1-5 | many | NA | TRBV15 | TGTGCCACCAGAGCTTCGGGGACGGGCAATCAGCCCCAGCATTTT | CATRASGTGNQPQHF
TRBJ1-4 | NA | TRBD1 | TRBV6-6 | TGTGCCAGCAGTTACGGCACAGGACAGGCCCTGTTTTTT | CASSYGTGQALFF
TRBJ1-2 | NA | TRBD1 | TRBV29-1 | TGCAGCGTTGACAGGGGGGGAGGCTACACCTTC | CSVDRGGGYTF
TRBJ1-6 | NA | TRBD1 | TRBV5-1 | TGCGCCAGCAGCTTTGGACAGGGGGCGGGTAATTCACCCCTCCACTTT | CASSFGQGAGNSPLHF
TRBJ2-7 | NA | TRBD1 | TRBV18 | TGTGCCAGCTCACCACCGGGGACAGGAGTTTACGAGCAGTACTTC | CASSPPGTGVYEQYF
TRBJ2-3 | NA | NA | TRBV29-1 | TGCAGCACGGACTCTTCGTCTAGCACAGATACGCAGTATTTT | CSTDSSSSTDTQYF
TRBJ1-2 | NA | NA | TRBV7-3 | TGTGCCAGCAGCCTGGTCAGAGACTTATATGGCTACACCTTC | CASSLVRDLYGYTF
TRBJ2-2 | NA | TRBD1 | TRBV5-1 | TGCGCCAGCAGCCCGGACAGGGTCACCGGGGAGCTGTTTTTT | CASSPDRVTGELFF
TRBJ2-2 | few | TRBD1 | TRBV10-1 | TGCGCCAGCAGTGAGATTGGATCCAGGACAGGGGGGACCGGGGAGCTGTTTTTT | CASSEIGSRTGGTGELFF
TRBJ2-5 | NA | NA | TRBV5-1 | TGCGCCAGCAGACCCGGGTACAGGCAAGAGACCCAGTACTTC | CASRPGYRQETQYF
TRBJ2-7 | NA | NA | TRBV20-1 | TGCAGTGCTGCCAGGGGACCGTTCTCCTACGAGCAGTACTTC | CSAARGPFSYEQYF
TRBJ1-6 | NA | NA | TRBV6-1 | TGTGCCAGCAGTGAAAAATGGGGCCGATCACCCCTCCACTTT | CASSEKWGRSPLHF
TRBJ2-3 | few | NA | TRBV6-5 | TGTGCCAGCAGTTACTCCGGGACTCTCCCCACGGGTACGCAGTATTTT | CASSYSGTLPTGTQYF
TRBJ2-3 | NA | TRBD1 | TRBV5-1 | TGCGCCAGCAGCGCCGGGACAGGGGCAGATACGCAGTATTTT | CASSAGTGADTQYF
TRBJ2-1 | few | TRBD1 | TRBV14 | TGTGCCAGCAGCTTCCAACAGGGGTTTAGAAATGAGCAGTTCTTC | CASSFQQGFRNEQFF
TRBJ2-6 | few | NA | TRBV20-1 | TGCAGTGCTCGACAGGACTCTGGGGCCAACGTCCTGACTTTC | CSARQDSGANVLTF
TRBJ2-3 | few | TRBD1 | TRBV29-1 | TGCAGCGTTAAGGGACAGGAATCAGATACGCAGTATTTT | CSVKGQESDTQYF
TRBJ1-5 | NA | NA | TRBV11-3 | TGTGCCAGCAGCAAAGGTGGCAGTCAGCCCCAGCATTTT | CASSKGGSQPQHF
TRBJ2-7 | once | NA | TRBV27 | TGTGCCAGCAGTTTATCGGGCCTGGGCGTCTACGAGCAGTACTTC | CASSLSGLGVYEQYF
TRBJ2-1 | NA | NA | TRBV5-1 | TGCGCCAGCAGCCCCCTGGGGGACCCCGCCGGTAATGAGCAGTTCTTC | CASSPLGDPAGNEQFF
TRBJ1-1 | NA | NA | TRBV10-3 | TGTGCCATCAGGGACAGTATGAACACTGAAGCTTTCTTT | CAIRDSMNTEAFF
TRBJ2-2 | few | TRBD1 | TRBV7-3 | TGTGCCAGCAGCTGGGACAGGATGAACACCGGGGAGCTGTTTTTT | CASSWDRMNTGELFF
TRBJ2-2 | NA | TRBD1 | TRBV4-3 | TGCGCCAGCAGCCAAGAAGCGGACAGGGTCACCGGGGAGCTGTTTTTT | CASSQEADRVTGELFF
TRBJ2-5 | NA | NA | TRBV7-3 | TGTGCCAGCAGCTTAACCAGCGAGACGGAGACCCAGTACTTC | CASSLTSETETQYF
TRBJ1-3 | NA | NA | TRBV9 | TGTGCCAGCAGCGTAGCGGCAGGGGCAGGAAACACCATATATTTT | CASSVAAGAGNTIYF
TRBJ1-2 | NA | TRBD1 | TRBV12-3/TRBV12-4 | TGTGCCAGCACCTCGGGACAGAGCCTTAACTATGGCTACACCTTC | CASTSGQSLNYGYTF